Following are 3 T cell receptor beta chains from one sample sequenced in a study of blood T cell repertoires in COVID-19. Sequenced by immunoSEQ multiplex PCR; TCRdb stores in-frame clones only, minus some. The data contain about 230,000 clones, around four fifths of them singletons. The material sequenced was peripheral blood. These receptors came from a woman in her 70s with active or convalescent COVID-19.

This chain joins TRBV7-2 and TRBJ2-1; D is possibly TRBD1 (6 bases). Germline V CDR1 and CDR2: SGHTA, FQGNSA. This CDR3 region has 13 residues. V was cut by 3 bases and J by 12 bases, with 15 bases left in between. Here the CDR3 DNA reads TGTGCCAGCAGCTTTCAGGGGTACCTGGGGCAGTTCTTC. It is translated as CASSFQGYLGQFF.

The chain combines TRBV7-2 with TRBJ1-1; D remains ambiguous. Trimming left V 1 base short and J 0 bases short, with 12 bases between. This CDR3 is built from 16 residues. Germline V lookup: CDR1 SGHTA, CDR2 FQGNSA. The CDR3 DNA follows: TGTGCCAGCAGCTTAGGTCGGGGTAGTGTGAACACTGAAGCTTTCTTT. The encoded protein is CASSLGRGSVNTEAFF.

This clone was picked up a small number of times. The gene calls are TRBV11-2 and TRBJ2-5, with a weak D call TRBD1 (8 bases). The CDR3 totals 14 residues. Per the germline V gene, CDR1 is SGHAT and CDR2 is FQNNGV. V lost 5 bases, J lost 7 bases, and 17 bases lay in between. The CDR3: CASSPLTGGVTQYF. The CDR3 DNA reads TGTGCCAGCAGCCCATTAACAGGGGGGGTGACCCAGTACTTC.